The rows below give T cell receptor beta chains drawn from one sample of a study of cytomegalovirus exposure and HLA in healthy donors. Only in-frame clones appear in the TCRdb table, and some are missing; sequencing was by immunoSEQ multiplex PCR. The sample carries roughly 52,000 clones, 88% recorded once. The sequencing sample was made of PBMCs. The receptor set was obtained from a woman under 40 in good health and CMV-seronegative. CDR3s include the opening cysteine and the closing phenylalanine or tryptophan. The D gene is left open where the match is weak.

v_call d_call cdr3_aa
TRBV15 TRBD1 CATSRGGQGNEKLFF
TRBV5-1 NA CASTEGGNEAFF
TRBV6-4 TRBD2 CARNRTSAHNEQFF
TRBV30 TRBD2 CAWRLARNEQFF
TRBV6-5 NA CASSPPPGLPLEQYF
TRBV2 TRBD1 CASRGTGGKEQYF
TRBV7-6 TRBD1 CASSLRTGQGETQYF
TRBV9 NA CASNMAVYTDTQYF
TRBV28 NA CASSSGDGYTF
TRBV18 NA CASSPTGKKDEQYF
TRBV21-1 NA CASEGRYSNQPQHF
TRBV18 NA CASTPVERVNTGELFF
TRBV27 NA CASSFAAASYEQYF
TRBV6-5 NA CASSFKGESDEQFF
TRBV25-1 NA CASSEGTGMNTEAFF
TRBV4-1 NA CASSQERDMNTEAFF
TRBV27 NA CASSSKGVKEKLFF
TRBV19 NA CASSTGILYNEQFF
TRBV10-2 TRBD2 CASGTSGRKETQYF
TRBV29-1 TRBD1 CSVPGQGSFYEQFF
TRBV28 TRBD2 CASSVSGSGGEQFF
TRBV28 TRBD1 CASSFWDRGGPTGELFF
TRBV21-1 NA CASSKWTGAYNEQFF
TRBV19 TRBD1 CASDQRTGRPEAFF
TRBV10-3 TRBD1 CATRTGSYEQYF
TRBV2 NA CASKPRLAKNIQYF
TRBV28 NA CASSSINRVVGYTF
TRBV29-1 NA CSVEDALEGAPTDTQYF
TRBV6-1 TRBD2 CASSELAGGPQETQYF